This T cell receptor beta chain was identified in a study of identical twins. Findings of the study overall: For out-of-frame alpha sequences shared by twins, low generation probability was in excess.

Only a few counts were recorded for this clonotype. The target antigen is unknown. TCRdb recomputed calls from the 5' RACE reads with MiXCR, one row per CDR3 protein. The repertoire holds 500,000 to 600,000 distinct CDR3 sequences, with less than 25% as singletons. CDR1 DFQATT and CDR2 SNEGSKA come from the germline V gene (reference sequence). CDR3 length: 16 amino acids. Trimming at V came to 6 bases and at J to 5 bases, leaving 14 bases not matched to a gene. A further study also used this sample, focusing on T cells expressing NK-cell markers.

Sequenced material: CD4+ T cells sorted from blood. The clonotype comes from a woman under 30 in good health. V gene TRBV20-1 combines with J gene TRBJ1-5; 9 nucleotides match TRBD1. CDR3 nucleotides: TGCAGTGCGCCGGACCCCGGGACAGGGTATGATCAGCCCCAGCATTTT. It encodes CSAPDPGTGYDQPQHF.